Listed below are T cell receptor beta chains from one sample, sequenced in a study of control samples from healthy donors and cancer patients. Profiled with immunoSEQ multiplex PCR; TCRdb holds only in-frame clones, not every one. The data show about 150,000 clones, around 90% seen once. Sequencing used blood. All receptors derive from a man under 40 in good health. The CDR3 runs from the conserved cysteine through the conserved F or W. A D gene is named only where the DNA matches it firmly.

TRBJ1-1	-	TRBV2	CASSVWGGARNTEAFF	TGTGCCAGCAGTGTTTGGGGGGGCGCGAGGAACACTGAAGCTTTCTTT
TRBJ2-4	-	TRBV6-6	CASSYSQGTAKNIQYF	TGTGCCAGCAGTTACTCCCAAGGGACGGCCAAAAACATTCAGTACTTC
TRBJ2-2	-	TRBV14	CASSERSLLGELFF	TGTGCCAGCAGCGAGAGAAGTTTGCTGGGGGAGCTGTTTTTT
TRBJ2-3	TRBD2	TRBV9	CASSVRGGSLTDTQYF	TGTGCCAGCAGCGTACGGGGCGGGAGCCTCACAGATACGCAGTATTTT
TRBJ2-3	TRBD1	TRBV18	CASSPMGQADTQYF	TGTGCCAGCTCACCGATGGGACAGGCCGATACGCAGTATTTT
TRBJ2-5	TRBD2	TRBV18	CASSPLSGRGYQETQYF	TGTGCCAGCTCACCACTAAGCGGGAGGGGGTACCAAGAGACCCAGTACTTC
TRBJ2-5	-	TRBV14	CASSQRSQETQYF	TGTGCCAGCAGCCAACGTTCTCAAGAGACCCAGTACTTC
TRBJ1-3	-	TRBV4-1	CASSQGSGFSGNTIYF	TGCGCCAGCAGCCAAGGGTCAGGGTTCTCTGGAAACACCATATATTTT
TRBJ2-7	-	TRBV11-3	CASSLDWSSQVPVAYEQYF	TGTGCCAGCAGCTTAGATTGGAGCTCCCAGGTTCCAGTCGCCTACGAGCAGTACTTC
TRBJ2-7	TRBD2	TRBV15	CATSRDGGLLNEQYF	TGTGCCACCAGCAGAGATGGGGGACTACTTAATGAGCAGTACTTC
TRBJ1-1	TRBD1	TRBV30	CAWSARSGTVNTEAFF	TGTGCCTGGAGTGCTCGCTCCGGGACAGTTAACACTGAAGCTTTCTTT